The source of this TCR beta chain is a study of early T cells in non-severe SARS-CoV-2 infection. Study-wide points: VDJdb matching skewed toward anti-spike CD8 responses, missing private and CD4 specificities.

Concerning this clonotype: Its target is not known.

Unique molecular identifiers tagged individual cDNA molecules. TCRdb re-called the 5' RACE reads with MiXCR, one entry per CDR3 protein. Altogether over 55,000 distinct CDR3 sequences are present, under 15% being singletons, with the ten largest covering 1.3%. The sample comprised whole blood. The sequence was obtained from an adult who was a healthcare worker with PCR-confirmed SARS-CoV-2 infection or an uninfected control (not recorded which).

CDR3 in amino acids: CASSQEGLADASEVTDTQYF. Written as DNA, the CDR3 is TGTGCCAGCAGCCAAGAGGGGCTAGCGGACGCTTCAGAGGTAACAGATACGCAGTATTTT. The chain has TRBV3-2 and TRBJ2-3; TRBD2 is taken as the D call from the table, unchecked against the DNA. TRBV3-2 is deemed a pseudogene. CDR3 length equals 20 residues.